The 29 T cell receptor beta chains listed next were all sequenced from one sample in a study of post-analysis software for immune sequencing data. Study-level findings and limits: Five TRBV segments were significantly more frequent in patients than in controls. TRBV5-6, TRBV5-1 and TRBV20-1 were among these segments.

cDNA libraries of TCR beta carried unique molecular identifiers. A single record per CDR3 protein comes from TCRdb applying MiXCR to the PCR reads. The table has fewer than 850,000 distinct CDR3 sequences, about half seen once. These receptors' antigens are unknown. Source material: blood. These receptors originate from a girl aged 5 to 17 with multiple sclerosis.

V gene TRBV12-3 or TRBV12-4 combines with J gene TRBJ2-4, with D possibly being TRBD2 (5 bases). Trimming took off 3 bases at V and 1 base at J, with 34 bases between the two ends. This CDR3 region has 23 residues. The CDR3 DNA reads TGTGCCAGCAGTTTTTGGTTTACAGCTTTCGGGAAGGTCCCCGAGCTGGCCAAAAACATTCAGTACTTC. It codes for CASSFWFTAFGKVPELAKNIQYF.

The chain links TRBV7-8 to TRBJ2-5; TRBD2 aligns across 7 bases. Losses at the gene ends were 5 bases for V and 11 bases for J; bases not matched to a gene: 20. From germline, CDR1 is SGHVS and CDR2 FQNEAQ. This CDR3 has 16 amino acids. The CDR3 sequence is CASSPPFGGSIDEQYF. The CDR3 nucleotides read TGTGCCAGCAGCCCCCCCTTTGGCGGGAGTATCGATGAGCAGTACTTC.

V and J are TRBV7-8 and TRBJ1-1, with a tentative D call TRBD1 (5 bases). Germline CDR1 and CDR2: SGHVS and FQNEAQ. Trimming cost V 5 bases and J 7 bases, with 17 bases left between them. This CDR3 is built from 14 residues. The CDR3 reads CASSRLREQDEAFF. In nucleotides, the CDR3 is TGTGCCAGCAGCCGGCTCAGGGAACAGGATGAAGCTTTCTTT.

This clonotype was seen a handful of times. CDR3 sequence: CSVGARTAISYEQYF. DNA of the CDR3: TGCAGCGTTGGAGCCAGGACAGCAATCTCCTACGAGCAGTACTTC. The chain recombines TRBV29-1 with TRBJ2-7; D may be TRBD1 (6 bases). The CDR3 runs 15 residues. Looked up from germline, CDR1 is SQVTM and CDR2 is ANQGSEA. Trimming left V 4 bases short and J 0 bases short, with 16 bases between.

This clonotype was observed a few times. This chain connects TRBV7-8 to TRBJ2-1; no reliable D call. CDR1 SGHVS and CDR2 FQNEAQ come from the germline V gene. V lost 4 bases and J lost 9, with 13 bases in between. The CDR3 consists of 13 residues. The CDR3 nucleotides are TGTGCCAGCAGCTCCCCCCCGCGAGGTGAGCAGTTCTTC. As protein: CASSSPPRGEQFF.

The J gene is TRBJ1-5, the V gene TRBV3-1; D is unclear. CDR3 length equals 16 residues. The V gene's germline CDR1 is LGHDT and CDR2 YNNKEL (reference sequence). Trimming left V 0 bases short and J 1 base short, with 10 bases between. The DNA of the CDR3 is TGTGCCAGCAGCCAAGATCGTTATCCAAGCAATCAGCCCCAGCATTTT. As protein: CASSQDRYPSNQPQHF.

This clonotype was picked up a small number of times. CDR3 loop: CASSLSLGTGDDEQYF. The CDR3 DNA follows: TGTGCCAGCAGTTTAAGTTTGGGGACAGGGGACGACGAGCAGTACTTC. The gene calls are TRBV28 and TRBJ2-5; 10 bases align to TRBD1. The J call is doubtful: the DNA matches TRBJ2-7 better. Germline V gene lookup returns CDR1 MDHEN and CDR2 SYDVKM. The CDR3 loop spans 16 amino acids.

This clonotype was picked up a small number of times. The chain combines TRBV4-2 with TRBJ2-5, with 9 bases matching TRBD2. The CDR3 totals 18 residues. Germline CDR1 is LGHNA and CDR2 is YNFKEQ. With V trimmed by 0 bases and J by 5 bases, 13 bases remained unmatched. In DNA form, the CDR3 reads TGTGCCAGCAGCCAAGAGTCTGGTGGGTTAGCGGGAGAGGAGACCCAGTACTTC. Protein product: CASSQESGGLAGEETQYF.

The chain employs TRBV10-3 and TRBJ2-5; D remains ambiguous. The CDR3 runs to 16 residues. V was clipped by 2 bases and J by 0 bases, with 13 bases between them. CDR1 and CDR2 (germline): ENHRY, SYGVKD. The CDR3 protein is CAISEIYTKYQETQYF. The CDR3 DNA reads as TGTGCCATCAGTGAGATCTATACTAAGTACCAAGAGACCCAGTACTTC.

The table lists this clonotype with a few counts. The rearrangement joins TRBV7-3 to TRBJ2-1; maybe TRBD2 (6 bases). CDR1 and CDR2 (germline): SGHTA, FQGTGA. V lost 4 bases to trimming and J lost 8 bases, with 18 bases between them. There are 15 residues in the CDR3. The CDR3 DNA is TGTGCCAGCAGCTCCCATACTACTAGCAGTCATGAGCAGTTCTTC. Its translation is CASSSHTTSSHEQFF.

This clonotype occurred a few times. V gene TRBV13 combines with J gene TRBJ2-7, with 7 positions matching TRBD2. From germline, CDR1 is PRHDT and CDR2 FYEKMQ (reference sequence). CDR3 length equals 14 residues. The V gene end was trimmed by 2 bases and the J gene end by 4 bases; junction bases not matched to a gene: 5. CDR3 amino acids: CASSLSGTGYEQYF. The CDR3 nucleotides read TGTGCCAGCAGCTTAAGCGGGACCGGGTACGAGCAGTACTTC.

This clonotype has a handful of counts. The chain employs TRBV5-1 and TRBJ2-7, with 9 positions matching TRBD1. After removal of 0 bases from V and 7 bases from J, the junction contained 8 bases not matched to a gene. Germline values: CDR1 SGHRS, CDR2 YFSETQ. CDR3 size: 15 residues. In nucleotides, the CDR3 is TGCGCCAGCAGCTTGGTTGGGACAGGGTCACAGGAGCAGTACTTC. Its protein product is CASSLVGTGSQEQYF. The variable domain in full, with the rest retrieved from reference TRBV5-1 and TRBJ2-7, is KAGVTQTPRYLIKTRGQQVTLSCSPISGHRSVSWYQQTPGQGLQFLFEYFSETQRNKGNFPGRFSGRQFSNSRSEMNVSTLELGDSALYLCASSLVGTGSQEQYFGPGTRLTVT.

This sequence joins TRBV9 and TRBJ1-6; TRBD1 matches 7 bases. Germline values: CDR1 SGDLS, CDR2 YYNGEE. The CDR3 runs 15 residues. The J segment lost 7 bases and the V segment lost 4 bases, leaving 8 bases of the junction unmatched. The CDR3 loop reads CASSPPGTVNSPLHF. CDR3 DNA sequence: TGTGCCAGCAGCCCCCCGGGGACAGTCAATTCACCCCTCCACTTT.

In its sample, this clonotype was seen a few times. The rearrangement links TRBV12-3 or TRBV12-4 to TRBJ2-5; 7 bases fit TRBD1. V trimming: 10 bases; J trimming: 5 bases; junction bases outside the gene matches: 10. The CDR3 consists of 13 residues. This CDR3 reads CATAGQGGETQYF. The CDR3 bases are TGTGCCACCGCCGGTCAAGGGGGCGAGACCCAGTACTTC.

The gene calls are TRBV4-2 and TRBJ2-1; D is unclear. The CDR3 spans 13 residues. The V and J ends lost 4 bases and 8 bases respectively, with 12 bases between them. The germline gives CDR1 LGHNA, CDR2 YNFKEQ. Written as DNA, the CDR3 is TGTGCCAGCAGCCTACCTAGAGCCGATGAGCAGTTCTTC. It translates to CASSLPRADEQFF.

In its sample, this clonotype was seen a few times. The chain recombines TRBV6-1 with TRBJ1-1, with no clear D. With 7 bases removed from V and 4 bases from J, the gap between germline ends came to 13 bases. Germline CDR1 reads MNHNS; CDR2 reads SASEGT. The CDR3 covers 13 residues. CDR3 residues: CASIIQATTEAFF. The CDR3 nucleotides are TGTGCCAGCATCATCCAGGCGACCACTGAAGCTTTCTTT.

This chain uses TRBV7-2 with TRBJ1-2; D not certain. The germline V gene encodes CDR1 SGHTA and CDR2 FQGNSA. This CDR3 contains 11 residues. V was clipped by 6 bases and J by 4 bases, with 6 bases between them. The CDR3: CASSWAYGYTF. The CDR3 bases are TGTGCCAGCAGTTGGGCCTATGGCTACACCTTC.

The chain has TRBV18 and TRBJ2-2; 9 bases fit TRBD2. Per germline, CDR1 KGHSH and CDR2 LQKENI. V lost 1 base, J lost 5 bases, and 5 bases stayed unmatched. The CDR3 length is 16 residues. The CDR3 region is CASSPLRGRDTGELFF. The CDR3 DNA follows: TGTGCCAGCTCACCACTCCGCGGGAGGGATACCGGGGAGCTGTTTTTT.

The V call is TRBV7-9, the J call TRBJ2-7; D possibly matches TRBD1 or TRBD2 (5 bases each). The V end was cut by 5 bases, the J end by 4 bases, with 12 bases between. The CDR3 length is 13 residues. The germline V gene has CDR1 SEHNR and CDR2 FQNEAQ (reference sequence). This CDR3 is CASSGRGGYEQYF. CDR3 DNA: TGTGCCAGCAGCGGTAGGGGCGGGTACGAGCAGTACTTC.

The rearrangement uses TRBV20-1 and TRBJ2-3; D is ambiguous. This CDR3 contains 15 residues. Trimming stripped 3 bases from V and 3 bases from J, with 16 bases between. CDR1 and CDR2 from the germline V gene are DFQATT and SNEGSKA (reference sequence). The CDR3 DNA follows: TGCAGTGCTAGCAAGGCCTTTGGAAATACAGATACGCAGTATTTT. Protein product: CSASKAFGNTDTQYF.

The chain carries TRBV7-9 and TRBJ1-1, with no clear D. The ends were cut back, 5 bases at V and 1 base at J, with 14 bases in the middle. The CDR3 extends over 15 amino acids. Germline values: CDR1 SEHNR, CDR2 FQNEAQ (reference sequence). The CDR3 protein is CASSPKGIGNTEAFF. CDR3 in DNA: TGTGCCAGCAGCCCGAAAGGTATCGGGAACACTGAAGCTTTCTTT.

The chain uses TRBV4-3 and TRBJ2-3, with D perhaps being TRBD1 or TRBD2 (6 bases each). The CDR3 extends over 14 amino acids. Trimming took off 0 bases at V and 5 bases at J, with 9 bases between the two ends. Germline V gene lookup returns CDR1 LGHNA and CDR2 YSLEER. CDR3 sequence: CASSQDGGGDTQYF. The DNA of the CDR3 is TGCGCCAGCAGCCAAGATGGAGGGGGAGATACGCAGTATTTT.

The chain recombines TRBV20-1 with TRBJ2-4, with D unclear. Trimming pared 1 base from V and 3 bases from J, leaving 13 bases between. This CDR3 is built from 15 residues. Per germline, CDR1 DFQATT and CDR2 SNEGSKA (reference sequence). CDR3 sequence reads: CSARGSGLHKNIQYF. The CDR3 coding sequence is TGCAGTGCTAGAGGGTCCGGGCTTCACAAAAACATTCAGTACTTC.

The V and J genes are TRBV6-6 and TRBJ1-2; TRBD1 aligns across 10 bases. The germline V gene encodes CDR1 MNHNY and CDR2 SVGAGI (reference sequence). The CDR3 spans 14 residues. V lost 7 bases, J lost 5 bases, and 7 bases stayed unmatched. The CDR3 sequence is CASINGQGVYGYTF. CDR3 DNA: TGTGCCAGCATAAACGGACAGGGGGTATATGGCTACACCTTC.

The rearrangement joins TRBV12-3 or TRBV12-4 to TRBJ2-1; TRBD2 is a possible D gene (6 bases). Between the trimmed V and J ends, which lost 4 bases and 6 bases, there was a span of 22 bases. This CDR3 is 17 amino acids long. The CDR3 nucleotides are TGTGCCAGCAGTTCCGCTGTAACCCCGGCGGGACCCAATGAGCAGTTCTTC. Its protein is CASSSAVTPAGPNEQFF.

The rearrangement links TRBV5-5 to TRBJ2-2; maybe TRBD1 (7 bases). Germline values: CDR1 SGHKS, CDR2 YYEKEE (reference sequence). Trimming stripped 6 bases from V and 6 bases from J, with 12 bases between. The CDR3 is 13 residues long. The CDR3 coding sequence is TGTGCCAGCAACCAGGGGGGCGCCGGGGAGCTGTTTTTT. Protein: CASNQGGAGELFF.

The chain is built from TRBV12-5 and TRBJ1-2; the D gene is possibly TRBD1 (5 bases). Germline V gene sequence: CDR1 LGHNT, CDR2 FRNRAP. This CDR3 region has 13 residues. V lost 5 bases to trimming and J lost 3 bases, with 10 bases between them. CDR3 sequence: CASGGDEHYGYTF. The CDR3 nucleotides read TGTGCTAGTGGTGGGGACGAGCACTATGGCTACACCTTC.

This clonotype has only a few counts. The rearrangement uses TRBV27 and TRBJ2-1, with 10 bases identical to TRBD2. Germline CDR1 and CDR2: MNHEY and SMNVEV (reference sequence). The ends lost 7 bases at V and 3 bases at J; junction bases unmatched: 3. The CDR3 consists of 14 residues. The CDR3 protein is CASMLAGDYNEQFF. The CDR3 coding sequence is TGTGCCAGCATGCTAGCGGGAGACTACAATGAGCAGTTCTTC.

This clonotype was observed many times. The rearrangement joins TRBV12-3 or TRBV12-4 to TRBJ1-2; TRBD1 agrees at 9 bases. The ends lost 5 bases at V and 7 bases at J; junction bases unmatched: 5. There are 13 residues in the CDR3. In nucleotides, the CDR3 is TGTGCCAGCAGTCTTGGACAGGGGATTGGCTACACCTTC. Protein sequence: CASSLGQGIGYTF.